The 26 T cell receptor beta chains reported below all come from one sample, sequenced in a study of T cells after yellow fever vaccination. Via MiXCR, TCRdb re-called the 5' RACE reads, giving one row per CDR3 protein. The sample holds a few hundred thousand distinct CDR3 sequences, 6% to 8% seen once. The material was CD4+ T cells sorted from PBMCs, obtained on the day of the yellow fever booster vaccination. The receptors here all came from a man younger than 40 who received the YFV17D yellow fever vaccine.

V and J are TRBV7-8 and TRBJ2-2; TRBD2 aligns across 7 bases. Germline loops: CDR1 SGHVS, CDR2 FQNEAQ. J gave up 1 base and V 7 bases, and 9 bases lay outside the gene matches. The CDR3 runs to 16 residues. The CDR3 is CASTPRASGNTGELFF. The CDR3, as DNA: TGTGCCAGCACCCCTAGGGCTAGCGGGAACACCGGGGAGCTGTTTTTT.

The chain couples TRBV24-1 to TRBJ2-1; 7 nucleotides align to TRBD2. The V segment lost 8 bases and the J segment 8 bases; nucleotides outside the gene matches: 5. Germline V gives CDR1 KGHDR, CDR2 SFDVKD. This CDR3 is built from 12 residues. The CDR3 DNA is TGTGCCACCACTGAGCGGGACTATGAGCAGTTCTTC. It specifies CATTERDYEQFF.

This sequence joins TRBV11-2 and TRBJ2-3; 8 nucleotides agree with TRBD1. This CDR3 region has 14 residues. Germline V gene data show CDR1 as SGHAT and CDR2 as FQNNGV. The V segment lost 4 bases and the J segment 6 bases; nucleotides outside the gene matches: 6. CDR3 in DNA: TGTGCCAGCAGCTGGGGGACAGGAAGGGATACGCAGTATTTT. This codes for CASSWGTGRDTQYF.

This clonotype has at least ten counts. The genes are TRBV7-6 and TRBJ1-2; 7 bases agree with TRBD1. The CDR3 is made up of 13 amino acids. V was clipped by 5 bases and J by 2 bases; unmatched bases: 2. CDR1 SGHVS and CDR2 FNYEAQ come from the germline V gene. In DNA, the CDR3 is TGTGCCAGCAGCCCGACAGGGAACTATGGCTACACCTTC. Residues: CASSPTGNYGYTF.

The V and J genes are TRBV30 and TRBJ1-4, with D tentatively TRBD1 (6 bases). This CDR3 is built from 15 residues. Per the germline V gene, CDR1 is GTSNPN and CDR2 is SVGIG (reference sequence). Trimming removed 0 bases from V and 5 bases from J, with 13 bases in between. This CDR3 is CAWSVERGANEKLFF. CDR3 nucleotides: TGTGCCTGGAGTGTGGAACGGGGGGCCAATGAAAAACTGTTTTTT.

The V and J genes are TRBV5-1 and TRBJ2-7, with 9 bases that match TRBD1. V was pared by 8 bases and J by 6 bases, with 9 bases of the junction left unmatched. The CDR3 covers 13 residues. Germline loops: CDR1 SGHRS, CDR2 YFSETQ. CDR3 DNA sequence: TGCGCCAGTACGACAGGGGGAGGTAGCGAGCAGTACTTC. This sequence encodes CASTTGGGSEQYF. The whole variable domain, remainder taken from reference TRBV5-1 and TRBJ2-7, is KAGVTQTPRYLIKTRGQQVTLSCSPISGHRSVSWYQQTPGQGLQFLFEYFSETQRNKGNFPGRFSGRQFSNSRSEMNVSTLELGDSALYLCASTTGGGSEQYFGPGTRLTVT.

This clonotype was counted between two and nine times. This chain links TRBV7-9 with TRBJ2-7; D perhaps matches TRBD2 (6 bases). The CDR3 is 13 residues long. Trimming cost V 6 bases and J 6 bases, with 15 bases left between them. CDR1 and CDR2 from the germline V gene are SEHNR and FQNEAQ (reference sequence). CDR3 residues: CASSPPRRGEQYF. CDR3 nucleotides: TGTGCCAGCAGTCCCCCGCGGCGGGGCGAGCAGTACTTC.

This clonotype was seen at least ten times. The CDR3: CASSQPYQETQYF. The DNA for the CDR3 is TGCGCCAGCAGCCAACCGTACCAAGAGACCCAGTACTTC. V gene TRBV4-1 combines with J gene TRBJ2-5; D gene unclear. This CDR3 comprises 13 residues. V lost 2 bases, J lost 0 bases, and 4 bases lay in between. CDR1 is MGHRA, CDR2 YSYEKL, per germline.

The chain couples TRBV6-1 to TRBJ2-5; D possibly matches TRBD1 or TRBD2 (5 bases each). This CDR3 region has 14 residues. Germline lookup yields CDR1 MNHNS and CDR2 SASEGT. Trimming removed 6 bases at V and 7 bases at J, with 18 bases between. The CDR3 DNA is TGTGCCAGCAGCCGGACATCACGAGGGTGGACCCAGTACTTC. Translated, it gives CASSRTSRGWTQYF.

This clonotype was seen a handful of times. The chain joins TRBV2 to TRBJ1-2; 11 bases agree with TRBD1. There are 13 residues in the CDR3. The germline gives CDR1 SNHLY, CDR2 FYNNEI. The CDR3 is CANLGTGGYGYTF. The CDR3 bases are TGTGCTAACCTAGGGACAGGGGGCTATGGCTACACCTTC.

This clonotype was counted at least ten times. V is TRBV12-3 or TRBV12-4 and J is TRBJ1-1; D call uncertain. Trimming took 5 bases from V and 1 from J, leaving 11 bases between them. The CDR3 is 14 amino acids. The CDR3 region has the DNA TGTGCCAGCAGTCTCCGGACGGGGAACACTGAAGCTTTCTTT. Its translation: CASSLRTGNTEAFF.

This clonotype was picked up many times. V gene TRBV6-5 combines with J gene TRBJ2-7, with D unresolved. V lost 0 bases and J lost 6, with 9 bases in between. The CDR3 totals 13 residues. The germline V gene encodes CDR1 MNHEY and CDR2 SVGAGI. CDR3 region: CASSYSADAEQYF. The CDR3 nucleotides are TGTGCCAGCAGTTACTCGGCCGATGCCGAGCAGTACTTC.

This clonotype was seen ten or more times. The chain employs TRBV20-1 and TRBJ1-1, with no clear D. Germline V CDR1 and CDR2: DFQATT, SNEGSKA (reference sequence). The CDR3 runs 11 residues. V lost 2 bases to trimming and J lost 3 bases, with 4 bases between them. The CDR3 spells CSARYYTEAFF. CDR3 nucleotides: TGCAGTGCTAGATATTACACTGAAGCTTTCTTT.

The table lists this clonotype with many counts. The CDR3 coding sequence is TGTGCCAGCTCACCACCCCGTGATGAGCAGTTCTTC. Residues: CASSPPRDEQFF. J is TRBJ2-1 and V is TRBV18; D unclear. The ends were cut back, 0 bases at V and 8 bases at J, with 5 bases in the middle. CDR3 length: 12 amino acids. The germline V gene has CDR1 KGHSH and CDR2 LQKENI.

This clonotype was counted only a few times. The chain joins TRBV7-8 to TRBJ2-2, with 9 positions matching TRBD2. This CDR3 is 16 amino acids long. The junction had 4 bases not matched to a gene; V was cut back by 4 bases and J by 1 base. Germline V gene data show CDR1 as SGHVS and CDR2 as FQNEAQ. Written as DNA, the CDR3 is TGTGCCAGCAGCTCGCGACTAGCGGTGAACACCGGGGAGCTGTTTTTT. It is translated as CASSSRLAVNTGELFF.

CDR3 DNA: TGTGCCAGCCATCTCCATGGCCCTGATGAGCAGTTCTTC. It codes for CASHLHGPDEQFF. The chain uses TRBV5-6 and TRBJ2-1, with D hard to call. The CDR3 totals 13 residues. The germline CDR1 and CDR2 sequences are SGHDT and YYEEEE. V lost 7 bases and J 8 bases, leaving 16 bases between the germline ends.

The chain joins TRBV6-5 to TRBJ1-5; D not certain. This CDR3 contains 14 residues. Trimming took off 6 bases at V and 3 bases at J, with 12 bases between the two ends. Germline V CDR1 and CDR2: MNHEY, SVGAGI. The CDR3 loop is CASSRGRSNQPQHF. DNA of the CDR3: TGTGCCAGCAGCCGAGGACGGTCCAATCAGCCCCAGCATTTT.

This clonotype was observed at least ten times. V and J are TRBV18 and TRBJ2-1; D possibly corresponds to TRBD2 (5 bases). Germline CDR1 is KGHSH and CDR2 is LQKENI. The CDR3 loop spans 17 amino acids. With 5 bases removed from V and 4 bases from J, the gap between germline ends came to 21 bases. CDR3 DNA: TGTGCCAGCTCATCAGGAGGATCAGCTAGTATTTACAATGAGCAGTTCTTC. Amino acids: CASSSGGSASIYNEQFF.

The chain has TRBV5-4 and TRBJ1-2, with 9 bases matching TRBD1. CDR3 length: 16 residues. Germline CDR1 is SGHNT and CDR2 is YYREEE (reference sequence). The ends lost 2 bases at V and 0 bases at J; junction bases unmatched: 5. The chain's CDR3 is CASSFRTGVTNYGYTF. Here the CDR3 DNA reads TGTGCCAGCAGCTTTAGGACAGGGGTTACTAACTATGGCTACACCTTC.

The J gene is TRBJ1-1, the V gene TRBV30; 8 bases match TRBD1. The V segment lost 8 bases and the J segment 1 base; nucleotides outside the gene matches: 3. The CDR3 length is 12 residues. The germline CDR1 and CDR2 sequences are GTSNPN and SVGIG (reference sequence). CDR3 in DNA: TGTGCCCTGGACAGGGAGAACACTGAAGCTTTCTTT. It specifies CALDRENTEAFF.

The chain carries TRBV6-2 or TRBV6-3 and TRBJ1-1, with D unclear. V gave up 0 bases and J gave up 1 base, with 9 bases separating them. The CDR3 contains 15 residues. CDR1 is MNHEY, CDR2 SVGEGT, per germline. The CDR3 reads CASSYSIRQNTEAFF. In nucleotides, the CDR3 is TGTGCCAGCAGTTACTCGATAAGACAGAACACTGAAGCTTTCTTT.

This clonotype was counted ten times or more. The CDR3 region is CASSELGQGYEQYF. Written as DNA, the CDR3 is TGCGCCAGCAGTGAGTTGGGACAGGGCTACGAGCAGTACTTC. V usage is TRBV10-2 and J usage is TRBJ2-7; 9 bases line up with TRBD1. The CDR3 has 14 amino acids. With V trimmed by 1 base and J by 3 bases, 1 base remained unmatched. In germline, CDR1 is WSHSY, CDR2 SAAADI.

This clonotype was found many times. The CDR3 here is CAISVEGDTQYF. The CDR3 coding sequence is TGTGCCATCAGTGTTGAAGGAGATACGCAGTATTTT. The rearrangement joins TRBV10-3 to TRBJ2-3; D ambiguous. V was cut by 4 bases and J by 5 bases, with 7 bases left in between. The CDR3 length is 12 residues. Looked up from germline, CDR1 is ENHRY and CDR2 is SYGVKD.

This clonotype was seen only a few times. The rearrangement links TRBV12-3 or TRBV12-4 to TRBJ2-5, with 9 positions matching TRBD2. Trimming removed 5 bases from V and 5 bases from J; junction bases left unmatched: 12. This CDR3 spans 16 amino acids. The chain's CDR3 is CASSLLFSGRAETQYF. CDR3 sequence (DNA): TGTGCCAGCAGTCTACTATTTAGCGGGAGAGCGGAGACCCAGTACTTC.

V is TRBV6-5 and J is TRBJ1-3; no clear D gene. Trimming took 8 bases from V and 1 from J, leaving 3 bases between them. Germline V gives CDR1 MNHEY, CDR2 SVGAGI. The CDR3 sequence is 11 residues long. CDR3: CASGSGNTIYF. The CDR3 DNA reads TGTGCCAGCGGGTCTGGAAACACCATATATTTT.

The chain joins TRBV5-4 to TRBJ2-7; TRBD2 matches at 12 bases. Germline assignment: CDR1 SGHNT and CDR2 YYREEE (reference sequence). The V segment lost 0 bases and the J segment 7 bases; nucleotides outside the gene matches: 8. The CDR3 has 16 amino acids. The DNA of the CDR3 is TGTGCCAGCAGCTTGGATTCAGGACTAGCGGGAAGTGAGCAGTACTTC. Its translation: CASSLDSGLAGSEQYF.